The T cell receptor (beta chain) described here comes from a study of identical twins. TCRdb reprocessed the 5' RACE reads via MiXCR and lists one record per CDR3 protein. The sample lists some 500,000 distinct CDR3 sequences, 13% to 15% occurring once. These records were also assigned to another study, of yellow fever vaccine responses in identical twins.

The sample comprised CD4+ T cells sorted from blood. The clonotype was recovered from a woman in her late teens or twenties in good health.

Here the CDR3 DNA reads TGTGCCAGCAGGCGAACCGGGACTAGCGGGGGCATGGAGCAGTTCTTC. Its translation is CASRRTGTSGGMEQFF. This rearrangement joins TRBV6-2 or TRBV6-3 to TRBJ2-1; 14 bases fit TRBD2. Germline assignment: CDR1 MNHEY and CDR2 SVGEGT. The CDR3 is 16 amino acids. V gave up 6 bases and J gave up 10 bases; unmatched junction bases: 11.